The next 31 T cell receptor beta chains were all read from a single sample in a study of T-cell reconstitution after alpha-beta-depleted transplantation in children. Unique molecular identifiers were incorporated when the TCRbeta library was constructed. One entry per CDR3 protein results from TCRdb running MiXCR on the PCR reads. This sample has under 850,000 distinct CDR3 sequences, with around 12% found just once. The sample consisted of PBMCs, taken before TCRalphabeta/CD19-depleted stem cell transplant. The receptors stem from a girl aged 2 to 10 with congenital amegakaryocytic thrombocytopenia, due to receive a stem cell transplant.

The chain has TRBV20-1 and TRBJ2-3, with 8 bases matching TRBD1. CDR1 is DFQATT and CDR2 is SNEGSKA in the germline V gene (reference sequence). CDR3 length: 14 amino acids. V shed 5 bases, J shed 2 bases, and the junction held 6 bases outside the gene matches. The CDR3 DNA follows: TGCAGTGCTCTCAGGACAGGGCTCACAGATACGCAGTATTTT. It encodes CSALRTGLTDTQYF.

This clonotype showed up many times. V usage is TRBV29-1 and J usage is TRBJ1-1; D is possibly TRBD1 (5 bases). Deletions cut 7 bases from V and 1 base from J, with 10 bases between. CDR3 size: 12 residues. CDR1 SQVTM and CDR2 ANQGSEA come from the germline V gene. In DNA, the CDR3 is TGCAGCGCTGGACATCCGAACACTGAAGCTTTCTTT. Translating gives CSAGHPNTEAFF.

This clonotype was seen repeatedly, ten times or more. The J gene is TRBJ2-1, the V gene TRBV12-3 or TRBV12-4; D is undetermined. The CDR3 has 13 residues. V was shortened by 1 base and J by 3 bases, with 4 bases between the two germline ends. The CDR3 spells CASSLGHYNEQFF. CDR3 in DNA: TGTGCCAGCAGTTTAGGACACTACAATGAGCAGTTCTTC.

This clonotype turned up a few times. The rearrangement joins TRBV2 to TRBJ2-1; maybe TRBD2 (6 bases). The germline V and J ends were trimmed by 1 base and 4 bases, with 17 bases remaining between them. Germline values: CDR1 SNHLY, CDR2 FYNNEI. The CDR3 has 17 residues. Here the CDR3 DNA reads TGTGCCAGCAGTGAAGGAAGGCGGGGAGCCTTTTACAATGAGCAGTTCTTC. It codes for CASSEGRRGAFYNEQFF.

The chain carries TRBV7-9 and TRBJ2-1; 7 bases match TRBD2. This CDR3 spans 15 amino acids. Trimming took 3 bases from V and 7 from J; bases not matched to a gene: 9. Germline values: CDR1 SEHNR, CDR2 FQNEAQ (reference sequence). The DNA of the CDR3 is TGTGCCAGCAGCTTTAGGCAGGCGGGGGAGAATGAGCAGTTCTTC. Residues: CASSFRQAGENEQFF. The variable domain in full, with the rest retrieved from reference TRBV7-9 and TRBJ2-1, is DTGVSQNPRHKITKRGQNVTFRCDPISEHNRLYWYRQTLGQGPEFLTYFQNEAQLEKSRLLSDRFSAERPKGSFSTLEIQRTEQGDSAMYLCASSFRQAGENEQFFGPGTRLTVL.

This chain uses TRBV20-1 with TRBJ2-1; D remains unclear. CDR1 is DFQATT and CDR2 is SNEGSKA in the germline V gene (reference sequence). Trimming shortened V by 4 bases and J by 10 bases, and 2 bases separated the two germline ends. The length of the CDR3 is 8 residues. The CDR3 DNA sequence: TGCAGTGCTAACGAGCAGTTCTTC. It translates to CSANEQFF.

This clonotype was seen ten or more times. The chain employs TRBV5-1 and TRBJ2-1; 10 bases match TRBD1. Trimming at V came to 0 bases and at J to 10 bases, leaving 7 bases not matched to a gene. Germline V lookup: CDR1 SGHRS, CDR2 YFSETQ. This CDR3 is built from 15 residues. The CDR3 sequence is CASSLVGTGVNEQFF. DNA of the CDR3: TGCGCCAGCAGCTTGGTTGGGACAGGGGTGAACGAGCAGTTCTTC. Together with reference TRBV5-1 and TRBJ2-1, the CDR3 gives the full variable domain: KAGVTQTPRYLIKTRGQQVTLSCSPISGHRSVSWYQQTPGQGLQFLFEYFSETQRNKGNFPGRFSGRQFSNSRSEMNVSTLELGDSALYLCASSLVGTGVNEQFFGPGTRLTVL.

CDR3 DNA sequence: TGCAGCGTCGACATGTCCCGGGACATGTTACACACAGATACGCAGTATTTT. Its protein product is CSVDMSRDMLHTDTQYF. The rearrangement links TRBV29-1 to TRBJ2-3, with D perhaps matching TRBD1 (6 bases). The CDR3 runs 17 residues. Trimming removed 6 bases at V and 2 bases at J, with 24 bases between. In germline, CDR1 is SQVTM, CDR2 ANQGSEA.

This clonotype was seen at least ten times. The V call is TRBV12-3 or TRBV12-4, the J call TRBJ1-5; TRBD1 aligns across 7 bases. The CDR3 extends over 14 amino acids. Germline trimming cut 5 bases from V and 3 bases from J; bases unmatched to any gene: 4. The CDR3 sequence is CASSPTGHNQPQHF. In nucleotides, the CDR3 is TGTGCCAGCAGTCCGACAGGGCACAATCAGCCCCAGCATTTT.

This clonotype was counted only a few times. The V and J genes are TRBV5-1 and TRBJ1-1; a weak D match, TRBD1 (5 bases). V was trimmed by 4 bases and J by 0 bases, leaving 10 bases between them. This CDR3 has 14 amino acids. Per the germline V gene, CDR1 is SGHRS and CDR2 is YFSETQ. The CDR3 nucleotides read TGCGCCAGCAGCCCCCGGGGGGTGAACACTGAAGCTTTCTTT. Its translation: CASSPRGVNTEAFF.

Ten or more counts support this clonotype. The chain links TRBV12-3 or TRBV12-4 to TRBJ2-1, with D hard to call. V was shortened by 5 bases and J by 3 bases, with 17 bases between the two germline ends. This CDR3 is built from 16 residues. DNA for the CDR3: TGTGCCAGCAGTACGTGGGGTTCGTACTTCTACAATGAGCAGTTCTTC. Residues: CASSTWGSYFYNEQFF.

This clonotype was found many times. CDR3 sequence reads: CSARRSGTVGYEQYF. Here the CDR3 DNA reads TGCAGTGCTAGGAGAAGCGGGACAGTCGGTTACGAGCAGTACTTC. V and J are TRBV20-1 and TRBJ2-7; D could derive from TRBD1 or TRBD2 (7 bases each). The CDR3 length is 15 residues. Trimming removed 3 bases from V and 4 bases from J, with 19 bases in between. In germline, CDR1 is DFQATT, CDR2 SNEGSKA (reference sequence).

This clonotype was picked up many times. The chain couples TRBV5-1 to TRBJ2-3; 7 bases align to TRBD2. The CDR3 length is 17 residues. Germline CDR1 is SGHRS and CDR2 is YFSETQ. V shed 0 bases, J shed 0 bases, and the junction held 7 bases outside the gene matches. The CDR3 region is CASSLAPSGLSTDTQYF. In nucleotides, the CDR3 is TGCGCCAGCAGCTTGGCCCCTAGCGGACTCAGCACAGATACGCAGTATTTT.

This clonotype appeared many times. The V gene is TRBV5-1, the J gene TRBJ2-2; D possibly corresponds to TRBD1 (5 bases). Germline V gives CDR1 SGHRS, CDR2 YFSETQ. The CDR3 has 16 amino acids. Trimming cost V 2 bases and J 0 bases, with 11 bases left between them. In DNA, the CDR3 is TGCGCCAGCAGCTTTTGGGCAGGGACGAACACCGGGGAGCTGTTTTTT. The encoded protein is CASSFWAGTNTGELFF.

The sample holds a few counts of this clonotype. J is TRBJ2-1 and V is TRBV7-2; no firm D call. The V end lost 5 bases, the J end lost 8 bases, and 13 bases lay between the germline ends. Germline lookup yields CDR1 SGHTA and CDR2 FQGNSA. The CDR3 is 13 amino acids. The CDR3 sequence: CASSTRVHDEQFF. As DNA, the CDR3 is TGTGCCAGCAGCACCCGGGTCCACGATGAGCAGTTCTTC.

The sample holds many counts of this clonotype. The chain couples TRBV29-1 to TRBJ2-2; no firm D call. V lost 4 bases to trimming and J lost 0 bases, with 9 bases between them. Germline CDR1 is SQVTM and CDR2 is ANQGSEA. The CDR3 contains 14 residues. The CDR3 DNA reads TGCAGCGTTGGGGCCGGGTCGAACACCGGGGAGCTGTTTTTT. It specifies CSVGAGSNTGELFF.

The chain couples TRBV20-1 to TRBJ1-2; TRBD1 matches 7 bases. The CDR3 is 15 amino acids. CDR1 is DFQATT, CDR2 SNEGSKA, per germline (reference sequence). J gave up 4 bases and V 5 bases, and 13 bases lay outside the gene matches. In nucleotides, the CDR3 is TGCAGTGCTCCCGCCGGGGACAGCGGGGTCTATGGCTACACCTTC. Amino acids: CSAPAGDSGVYGYTF.

This clonotype was picked up many times. The V and J genes are TRBV7-2 and TRBJ1-2, with 9 bases matching TRBD1. After removal of 0 bases from V and 6 bases from J, the junction contained 5 bases not matched to a gene. The CDR3 has 15 residues. Germline V gene lookup returns CDR1 SGHTA and CDR2 FQGNSA. CDR3 loop: CASSLAGTGYHGYTF. CDR3 DNA: TGTGCCAGCAGCTTAGCCGGGACAGGGTATCATGGCTACACCTTC. The full variable domain, in which reference TRBV7-2 and TRBJ1-2 provide the parts outside the CDR3, is GAGVSQSPSNKVTEKGKDVELRCDPISGHTALYWYRQSLGQGLEFLIYFQGNSAPDKSGLPSDRFSAERTGGSVSTLTIQRTQQEDSAVYLCASSLAGTGYHGYTFGSGTRLTVV.

The table lists this clonotype with many counts. This chain uses TRBV20-1 with TRBJ2-7; unclear D gene. Trimming removed 2 bases at V and 2 bases at J, with 4 bases between. Per germline, CDR1 DFQATT and CDR2 SNEGSKA (reference sequence). The CDR3 extends over 11 amino acids. This CDR3 reads CSARSTYEQYF. For the CDR3, the DNA is TGCAGTGCTAGATCGACCTACGAGCAGTACTTC.

This clonotype was seen a handful of times. The chain carries TRBV2 and TRBJ2-1; TRBD2 agrees at 16 bases. With 5 bases clipped from V and 5 bases from J, the junction kept 6 bases outside the gene matches. Germline V gene data show CDR1 as SNHLY and CDR2 as FYNNEI. The CDR3 spans 17 residues. The chain's CDR3 is CASSIDGTSGRDNEQFF. CDR3 DNA: TGTGCCAGCAGTATAGACGGGACTAGCGGGAGGGACAATGAGCAGTTCTTC.

This chain uses TRBV29-1 with TRBJ2-1; D remains ambiguous. V was shortened by 7 bases and J by 0 bases, with 10 bases between the two germline ends. CDR3 length: 13 residues. CDR1 SQVTM and CDR2 ANQGSEA come from the germline V gene. The DNA of the CDR3 is TGCAGCGCCCTCGTGTACTCCTACAATGAGCAGTTCTTC. Protein: CSALVYSYNEQFF.

This clonotype was seen at least ten times. This rearrangement joins TRBV10-3 to TRBJ2-7; perhaps D is TRBD1 or TRBD2 (5 bases each). This CDR3 region has 15 residues. Trimming left V 3 bases short and J 5 bases short, with 17 bases between. Looked up from germline, CDR1 is ENHRY and CDR2 is SYGVKD. CDR3 sequence (DNA): TGTGCCATCAGTGACCCGCTTGGGGGTTCCAACGAGCAGTACTTC. Translated: CAISDPLGGSNEQYF.

The chain recombines TRBV25-1 with TRBJ2-3; unclear D gene. This CDR3 has 13 residues. Germline CDR1 is MGHDK and CDR2 is SYGVNS. Trimming took 4 bases from V and 2 from J, leaving 7 bases between them. This chain's CDR3 is CASSARATDTQYF. As DNA, the CDR3 is TGTGCCAGCAGTGCTCGGGCCACAGATACGCAGTATTTT.

Concerning this clonotype: Just one base apart from a much larger clone, this may be a read error. This sequence joins TRBV29-1 and TRBJ2-1; 13 bases align to TRBD2. Germline trimming cut 2 bases from V and 6 bases from J; bases unmatched to any gene: 7. CDR1 and CDR2 (germline): SQVTM, ANQGSEA. This CDR3 contains 16 residues. CDR3 sequence (DNA): TGCAGCGTTGAACAACTAGCGGGAGGGGGTTGCAATGAGCAGTTCTTC. Encoded protein: CSVEQLAGGGCNEQFF.

This clonotype was observed at least ten times. The chain links TRBV7-9 to TRBJ2-3; TRBD2 matches at 7 bases. The CDR3 is 15 residues long. Looked up from germline, CDR1 is SEHNR and CDR2 is FQNEAQ (reference sequence). V was pared by 3 bases and J by 2 bases, with 5 bases of the junction left unmatched. Written as DNA, the CDR3 is TGTGCCAGCAGCTTCGGGGGGAGCGACACAGATACGCAGTATTTT. This gives the protein CASSFGGSDTDTQYF.

The V call is TRBV12-3 or TRBV12-4, the J call TRBJ2-7, with a tentative D call TRBD2 (6 bases). The germline V and J ends were trimmed by 5 bases and 5 bases, with 13 bases remaining between them. The CDR3 runs 13 residues. CDR3 in amino acids: CASSLGTPHEQYF. The CDR3 DNA is TGTGCCAGCAGTCTCGGGACTCCCCACGAGCAGTACTTC.

This clonotype was observed a few times. The chain has TRBV5-1 and TRBJ1-4, with D perhaps matching TRBD1 (5 bases). Germline V gene data show CDR1 as SGHRS and CDR2 as YFSETQ. V was trimmed by 1 base and J by 5 bases, leaving 9 bases between them. There are 14 residues in the CDR3. The CDR3 nucleotides are TGCGCCAGCAGCTTGATAGGGGAAAATGAAAAACTGTTTTTT. Its protein product is CASSLIGENEKLFF.

The CDR3 DNA sequence: TGTGCCAGCAGTTACTGGGGAAGACTAGCGGTGAATACCTACGAGCAGTACTTC. Translation gives CASSYWGRLAVNTYEQYF. The chain recombines TRBV6-5 with TRBJ2-7, with 9 bases identical to TRBD2. This CDR3 is 18 amino acids long. V lost 1 base, J lost 2 bases, and 12 bases stayed unmatched. Germline-derived CDR1 and CDR2 are MNHEY and SVGAGI.

This clonotype was counted many times. J is TRBJ2-1 and V is TRBV11-1, with 13 positions matching TRBD2. J gave up 2 bases and V 4 bases, and 8 bases lay outside the gene matches. In germline, CDR1 is SGHAT, CDR2 FQDESV (reference sequence). CDR3 length: 18 amino acids. CDR3 coding DNA: TGTGCCAGCAGCTCCCGGACTAGCGGGAGTACCACCTACAATGAGCAGTTCTTC. It encodes CASSSRTSGSTTYNEQFF.

This clonotype has ten or more counts. The chain links TRBV20-1 to TRBJ1-6; D gene uncertain. Trimming pared 5 bases from V and 7 bases from J, leaving 12 bases between. This CDR3 has 13 residues. Germline V gene data show CDR1 as DFQATT and CDR2 as SNEGSKA (reference sequence). For the CDR3, the DNA is TGCAGTGCTGGCACCTTAACGAATTCACCCCTCCACTTT. Its protein is CSAGTLTNSPLHF.

This clonotype was seen at least ten times. V is TRBV20-1 and J is TRBJ1-4; 8 nucleotides agree with TRBD1. CDR1 DFQATT and CDR2 SNEGSKA come from the germline V gene (reference sequence). V lost 0 bases to trimming and J lost 5 bases; unmatched junction nucleotides: 5. CDR3 size: 15 residues. CDR3 amino acids: CSARELGQGNEKLFF. CDR3 in DNA: TGCAGTGCTAGAGAACTAGGACAGGGAAATGAAAAACTGTTTTTT.